The 18 T cell receptor beta chains in this list originate from one sample, sequenced in a study of OX40 agonist ivuxolimab in advanced cancers. Sequencing was performed with immunoSEQ multiplex PCR; in TCRdb, only in-frame clones are kept and a portion is missing. The sample yields some 100,000 clones, just over 90% seen once. The source material was CD4+ or CD8+ T cells sorted from blood, sampled in a trial of the OX40 agonist ivuxolimab. The receptors were sampled from an adult with an advanced solid tumor such as melanoma, head and neck, liver or kidney cancer.

The CDR3 sequence: CASSLARGNEQYF. DNA for the CDR3: TGTGCCAGCAGCTTAGCCAGGGGTAACGAGCAGTACTTC. This chain connects TRBV7-2 to TRBJ2-7, with D perhaps matching TRBD1 (6 bases). CDR3 length: 13 amino acids. V lost 0 bases and J lost 5, with 8 bases in between. Germline loops: CDR1 SGHTA, CDR2 FQGNSA.

The chain couples TRBV19 to TRBJ1-1, with D uncertain. Germline CDR1 LNHDA, CDR2 SQIVND (reference sequence). The CDR3 totals 14 residues. Trimming left V 7 bases short and J 1 base short, with 13 bases between. The CDR3 DNA sequence: TGTGCCAGTATCAACACACCGAAGAACACTGAAGCTTTCTTT. Its protein product is CASINTPKNTEAFF.

The genes are TRBV13 and TRBJ1-3, with D uncertain. The germline CDR1 and CDR2 sequences are PRHDT and FYEKMQ (reference sequence). The CDR3 has 14 residues. V lost 5 bases to trimming and J lost 4 bases, with 12 bases between them. CDR3 protein: CASSRGEGGNTIYF. In DNA form, the CDR3 reads TGTGCCAGCAGCCGTGGTGAGGGAGGAAACACCATATATTTT.

The chain has TRBV7-6 and TRBJ2-7, with 10 positions matching TRBD2. The CDR3 consists of 15 residues. Germline-derived CDR1 and CDR2 are SGHVS and FNYEAQ. The V and J ends lost 1 base and 3 bases, in that order; junction bases with no gene match: 3. This chain's CDR3 is CASSLGTSGNYEQYF. The CDR3 DNA is TGTGCCAGCAGCTTAGGTACTAGCGGGAACTACGAGCAGTACTTC.

The genes are TRBV29-1 and TRBJ1-5; perhaps TRBD1 as D (5 bases). The CDR3 has 12 amino acids. V dropped 7 bases and J dropped 5 bases, with 12 bases sitting between them. Germline CDR1 SQVTM, CDR2 ANQGSEA. CDR3 nucleotides: TGCAGCGCGTTGTGGGGGGATCAGCCCCAGCATTTT. This translates into CSALWGDQPQHF.

The chain uses TRBV6-6 and TRBJ2-4; 8 nucleotides agree with TRBD1. The ends lost 4 bases at V and 3 bases at J; junction bases unmatched: 2. The CDR3 loop spans 14 amino acids. CDR1 MNHNY and CDR2 SVGAGI come from the germline V gene (reference sequence). The CDR3 loop is CASSWGQDKNIQYF. CDR3 DNA: TGTGCCAGCAGTTGGGGACAGGACAAAAACATTCAGTACTTC.

The chain uses TRBV6-1 and TRBJ1-3; 7 nucleotides line up with TRBD1. Per the germline V gene, CDR1 is MNHNS and CDR2 is SASEGT. The CDR3 covers 14 residues. V trimming: 7 bases; J trimming: 0 bases; junction bases outside the gene matches: 3. CDR3 protein: CASTGQYSGNTIYF. The CDR3 region has the DNA TGTGCCAGCACGGGACAGTACTCTGGAAACACCATATATTTT.

The J gene is TRBJ1-2, the V gene TRBV6-6, with D hard to call. The V and J ends lost 2 bases and 0 bases respectively, with 10 bases between them. CDR3 length: 15 amino acids. The germline gives CDR1 MNHNY, CDR2 SVGAGI (reference sequence). DNA for the CDR3: TGTGCCAGCAGTTACCCGGCAGGCTCTAACTATGGCTACACCTTC. Translating gives CASSYPAGSNYGYTF.

With respect to this clone: The same CDR3 is also encoded by other DNA sequences in this sample. This sequence joins TRBV7-2 and TRBJ2-3; D gene uncertain. CDR1 and CDR2 from the germline V gene are SGHTA and FQGNSA. V lost 2 bases and J 0 bases, leaving 9 bases between the germline ends. The CDR3 is 15 residues long. This CDR3 reads CASSLSRSSTDTQYF. CDR3 in DNA: TGTGCCAGCAGCTTAAGTCGGTCTAGCACAGATACGCAGTATTTT.

This chain uses TRBV11-1 with TRBJ2-3; TRBD2 aligns across 11 bases. V trimming: 5 bases; J trimming: 9 bases; junction bases outside the gene matches: 4. The germline CDR1 and CDR2 sequences are SGHAT and FQDESV (reference sequence). The CDR3 runs 13 residues. CDR3 nucleotides: TGTGCCAGCAGCAGGGGACTAGCGGAAACGCAGTATTTT. This codes for CASSRGLAETQYF.

The chain employs TRBV4-3 and TRBJ2-3; 10 nucleotides align to TRBD1. The CDR3 totals 16 residues. Germline-derived CDR1 and CDR2 are LGHNA and YSLEER. The junction had 7 bases not matched to a gene; V was cut back by 0 bases and J by 7 bases. CDR3 sequence: CASSQDYGTGDHTQYF. In DNA form, the CDR3 reads TGCGCCAGCAGCCAAGACTACGGGACAGGGGATCATACGCAGTATTTT.

The V call is TRBV14, the J call TRBJ1-3; 8 nucleotides line up with TRBD1. The CDR3 totals 15 residues. Germline CDR1 SGHDN, CDR2 FVKESK. Germline trimming cut 5 bases from V and 2 bases from J; bases unmatched to any gene: 5. CDR3 nucleotide sequence: TGTGCCAGCAGCACGGACAGGGCTCCTGGAAACACCATATATTTT. This encodes CASSTDRAPGNTIYF.

The chain is built from TRBV28 and TRBJ1-4, with 7 bases that match TRBD1. V was pared by 4 bases and J by 4 bases, with 3 bases of the junction left unmatched. The CDR3 has 14 amino acids. CDR1 is MDHEN, CDR2 SYDVKM, per germline. CDR3 in DNA: TGTGCCAGCAGTTACAGGGGTCTTAATGAAAAACTGTTTTTT. This translates into CASSYRGLNEKLFF. The full variable domain, rest sourced from reference TRBV28 and TRBJ1-4, is DVKVTQSSRYLVKRTGEKVFLECVQDMDHENMFWYRQDPGLGLRLIYFSYDVKMKEKGDIPEGYSVSREKKERFSLILESASTNQTSMYLCASSYRGLNEKLFFGSGTQLSVL.

CDR3 amino acids: CAWSPDSYSNQPQHF. CDR3 sequence (DNA): TGTGCCTGGAGTCCGGACAGTTATAGCAATCAGCCCCAGCATTTT. This sequence joins TRBV30 and TRBJ1-5, with a weak D call TRBD1 (6 bases). This CDR3 comprises 15 residues. Trimming took 2 bases from V and 0 from J, leaving 11 bases between them. Per germline, CDR1 GTSNPN and CDR2 SVGIG (reference sequence).

This chain uses TRBV18 with TRBJ2-7, with D unresolved. The ends were cut back, 0 bases at V and 6 bases at J, with 12 bases in the middle. The CDR3 contains 14 residues. Germline CDR1 and CDR2: KGHSH and LQKENI. The CDR3 spells CASSPPQLGSEQYF. DNA of the CDR3: TGTGCCAGCTCACCACCACAGCTGGGTAGCGAGCAGTACTTC.

The gene calls are TRBV4-3 and TRBJ2-7; D remains unclear. The V end was cut by 0 bases, the J end by 1 base, with 7 bases between. The CDR3 totals 14 residues. The V gene's germline CDR1 is LGHNA and CDR2 YSLEER. CDR3 region: CASSQDAGSYEQYF. DNA for the CDR3: TGCGCCAGCAGCCAAGATGCCGGATCCTACGAGCAGTACTTC.

The chain recombines TRBV19 with TRBJ2-7; 11 bases are a match to TRBD1. Germline lookup yields CDR1 LNHDA and CDR2 SQIVND (reference sequence). V trimming: 6 bases; J trimming: 0 bases; junction bases outside the gene matches: 7. The CDR3 contains 16 residues. The CDR3 region is CASSRFGQGASYEQYF. The CDR3 DNA follows: TGTGCCAGTAGCCGATTTGGACAGGGGGCCTCCTACGAGCAGTACTTC.

The chain has TRBV7-2 and TRBJ1-4, with 8 nucleotides matching TRBD1. The CDR3 totals 15 residues. CDR1 SGHTA and CDR2 FQGNSA come from the germline V gene. After removal of 4 bases from V and 4 bases from J, the junction contained 5 bases not matched to a gene. The CDR3 sequence: CASSWPGGGNEKLFF. The CDR3, as DNA: TGTGCCAGCAGCTGGCCAGGGGGCGGTAATGAAAAACTGTTTTTT.